This is a list of T cell receptor beta chains from one sample in a study of CD8+CD57+ T cells in acquired aplastic anemia. TCRdb passed the reads through MiXCR, listing each CDR3 protein once. The profile covers more than 100,000 distinct CDR3 sequences, with around 41% appearing a single time and 8% to 9.5% taken by the ten largest. Material: sorted CD4+, CD8+, or CD8+CD57+ T cells (not recorded which) from PBMCs. The receptors come from a human donor in good health, serving as a control. CDR3s include the opening cysteine and the closing phenylalanine or tryptophan. The D gene is left open where the match is weak. Expanded clones are given a class, and other clones once, few, many or no size at all.

CDR3nt	CDR3aa	abundance	v_gene	j_gene	d_gene
TGTGCCAGCAGCTCCGGACTAGCTCCAGATACGCAGTATTTT	CASSSGLAPDTQYF	NA	TRBV7-7	TRBJ2-3	TRBD2
TGCAGCGTTGCAGGGAGTAGTGGGGGCAATCAGCCCCAGCATTTT	CSVAGSSGGNQPQHF	many	TRBV29-1	TRBJ1-5	NA
TGCGCCAGCAGCTTGTTTTCGGGGGATGAAAAACTGTTTTTT	CASSLFSGDEKLFF	many	TRBV5-1	TRBJ1-4	NA
TGTGCCAGTACTGGACAGTCTAATGAAAAACTGTTTTTT	CASTGQSNEKLFF	NA	TRBV19	TRBJ1-4	NA
TGTGCCATCAGCGGACAGGGGGTGAGAGGGGCTGAAGCTTTCTTT	CAISGQGVRGAEAFF	NA	TRBV10-3	TRBJ1-1	TRBD1
TGTGCCACCACCGACAGGGATCCCTACGAGCAGTACTTC	CATTDRDPYEQYF	NA	TRBV24-1	TRBJ2-7	TRBD1
TGCGCCAGCAGCTTGGGACATGGAAACACCATATATTTT	CASSLGHGNTIYF	many	TRBV5-1	TRBJ1-3	NA
TGCGCCAGCAGCTTGGGGGGGGCGCGGAACACTGAAGCTTTCTTT	CASSLGGARNTEAFF	NA	TRBV5-1	TRBJ1-1	NA
TGTGCCTTCGACCGGGGGGTTTCCTCCTACGAGCAGTACTTC	CAFDRGVSSYEQYF	many	TRBV30	TRBJ2-7	TRBD2
TGCAGCGGGACCGGGCCGAACACTGAAGCTTTCTTT	CSGTGPNTEAFF	many	TRBV29-1	TRBJ1-1	NA
TGTGCCACCAGCAGAGACAACTATAATTCACCCCTCCACTTT	CATSRDNYNSPLHF	few	TRBV15	TRBJ1-6	NA
TGTGCCAGCAGTGCCACCGGGACGGACTATGGCTACACCTTC	CASSATGTDYGYTF	NA	TRBV2	TRBJ1-2	NA
TGTGCCAGCAGTCGGGACAGGGGGCAGGGGACCCAGTACTTC	CASSRDRGQGTQYF	NA	TRBV7-2	TRBJ2-5	TRBD1
TGTGCCAGCAGCCGAGGGATGACAGGGGCCGAGCGACTCGATGAGCAGTTCTTC	CASSRGMTGAERLDEQFF	NA	TRBV25-1	TRBJ2-1	TRBD1
TGTGCCAGCAGTTTGACAGGGTTACTAAATGAGCAGTTCTTC	CASSLTGLLNEQFF	many	TRBV27	TRBJ2-1	TRBD1
TGCAGTGCCACACAGGGAAACTCTGGAAACACCATATATTTT	CSATQGNSGNTIYF	NA	TRBV20-1	TRBJ1-3	NA
TGTGCCAGCAGCCAGGGGGCAGCCTTC	CASSQGAAF	NA	TRBV7-2	TRBJ1-2	TRBD1
TGTGCCAGCAGCCCGACAGGGGGAGCTGGCTACACCTTC	CASSPTGGAGYTF	NA	TRBV6-1	TRBJ1-2	TRBD1
TGTGCCAGCAGTTACTCGAGGGTGCTGGGCACTGAAGCTTTCTTT	CASSYSRVLGTEAFF	NA	TRBV6-5	TRBJ1-1	NA
TGTGCCACCAGCAGAGATCTGGACCGTGGTTCACCCCTCCACTTT	CATSRDLDRGSPLHF	few	TRBV15	TRBJ1-6	NA
TGTGCCAGCAACGACAGGGATGATCAGCCCCAGCATTTT	CASNDRDDQPQHF	many	TRBV19	TRBJ1-5	TRBD1
TGCAGTGCGGGTATAGCGGGAGGCCCAAGGCTCTTC	CSAGIAGGPRLF	NA	TRBV20-1	TRBJ2-1	TRBD2
TGTGCCAGCAGCGTAGTGCCCGGCACTGAAGCTTTCTTT	CASSVVPGTEAFF	many	TRBV9	TRBJ1-1	NA
TGTGCCAGCAGTCGTCCGCTCACAGGGAGACGCTCCGGGGAGCTGTTTTTT	CASSRPLTGRRSGELFF	NA	TRBV6-1	TRBJ2-2	NA
TGTGCCAGCAGCTCCGGAGCTTCTTGGGAAGAATCTCTCGAGCAGTACTTC	CASSSGASWEESLEQYF	many	TRBV7-9	TRBJ2-7	NA
TGTGCCAGTGCGAAAGTGGGCCGAGAGACCCAGTACTTC	CASAKVGRETQYF	many	TRBV12-3/TRBV12-4	TRBJ2-5	NA
TGTGCCAGTAGTCCGCCGACGGTTAACTATGGCTACACCTTC	CASSPPTVNYGYTF	NA	TRBV19	TRBJ1-2	NA
TGTGCCATCAGCGCTGGCCAGGGGACCTTTACGAACACTGAAGCTTTCTTT	CAISAGQGTFTNTEAFF	many	TRBV10-3	TRBJ1-1	NA
TGCAGCGTTGAAGGTTTCACGGACTATGGCTACACCTTC	CSVEGFTDYGYTF	NA	TRBV29-1	TRBJ1-2	NA
TGTGCCAGCAGTTACTCGCAGGGGCGCAGGAATGAGCAGTTCTTC	CASSYSQGRRNEQFF	few	TRBV6-5	TRBJ2-1	NA
TGTGCCTGGGAGACAGGTAGTCACGAGCAGTACTTC	CAWETGSHEQYF	many	TRBV30	TRBJ2-7	NA
TGTGCCAGCAGTGAAATGGACAGGGCGCCCCTCCACTTT	CASSEMDRAPLHF	NA	TRBV2	TRBJ1-6	TRBD1
TGTGCCAGCAGCCGCCGGCCCAATCAGCCCCAGCATTTT	CASSRRPNQPQHF	many	TRBV3-1	TRBJ1-5	NA
TGCGCCAGCAGCTTGGCCTACGGCGGCGGGACCTATAATTCACCCCTCCACTTT	CASSLAYGGGTYNSPLHF	NA	TRBV5-1	TRBJ1-6	NA
TGTGCCAGCAGTTTCAGAGACAACTATGGCTACACCTTC	CASSFRDNYGYTF	many	TRBV27	TRBJ1-2	NA
TGCGCCAGCGGCCTCAGCGCACCCGTTAATGAAAAACTGTTTTTT	CASGLSAPVNEKLFF	NA	TRBV5-1	TRBJ1-4	NA
TGTGCCACCAGCAGAGATGGGGGCCGATACGAGCAGTACTTC	CATSRDGGRYEQYF	few	TRBV15	TRBJ2-7	NA
TGTGCCATCAGTGAGTCTGGGACAGACTATGGCTACACCTTC	CAISESGTDYGYTF	NA	TRBV10-3	TRBJ1-2	TRBD1
TGTGCCACCAGCAGAGTTGCTGCCAATCAGCCCCAGCATTTT	CATSRVAANQPQHF	NA	TRBV15	TRBJ1-5	NA
TGCGCCAGCAGTGAGTCTCTCGGGACGGAAGCTTTCTTT	CASSESLGTEAFF	NA	TRBV10-1	TRBJ1-1	NA
TGTGCCAGTAGTCCCTCGGACAGGGAAGGCCAGCCCCAGCATTTT	CASSPSDREGQPQHF	NA	TRBV19	TRBJ1-5	TRBD1
TGTGCCAGCAGCCGCCTACAGGGGGCGGGAAACACCATATATTTT	CASSRLQGAGNTIYF	few	TRBV3-1	TRBJ1-3	TRBD1
TGTGCCAGCTCCAATCGGGGGGCCACCCTCCACTTT	CASSNRGATLHF	many	TRBV27	TRBJ1-6	NA
TGTGCCAGTAGGGGCAGTCACAGGTTCCCTAACTATGGCTACACCTTC	CASRGSHRFPNYGYTF	many	TRBV19	TRBJ1-2	NA
TGTGCCTCCTCCCGGGACCAAAGCTACGAGCAGTACTTC	CASSRDQSYEQYF	many	TRBV30	TRBJ2-7	NA
TGTGCCAGCAGCACCCACCGGCCCATATCCTACGAGCAGTACTTC	CASSTHRPISYEQYF	NA	TRBV7-2	TRBJ2-7	NA
TGTGCCAGCAGCCAAGGGGGCCGGATCCACGGGGATTCACCCCTCCACTTT	CASSQGGRIHGDSPLHF	many	TRBV14	TRBJ1-6	NA
TGCAGTGCTACTACGAACACTGAAGCTTTCTTT	CSATTNTEAFF	many	TRBV20-1	TRBJ1-1	NA
TGTGCCAGCAGAGCTCAGACGGCCGTAAGGAGCTCCTACAATGAGCAGTTCTTC	CASRAQTAVRSSYNEQFF	few	TRBV12-3/TRBV12-4	TRBJ2-1	NA
TGCAGTGCGCGAGAGACAGCTGGCTACACCTTC	CSARETAGYTF	NA	TRBV20-1	TRBJ1-2	NA
TGTGCCACCAGCAGAGATTGGGCCCTGGGGGGAGGAGAGACCCAGTACTTC	CATSRDWALGGGETQYF	few	TRBV15	TRBJ2-5	NA
TGTGCCAGCAACTCTGGAAACACCATATATTTT	CASNSGNTIYF	few	TRBV19	TRBJ1-3	NA
TGTGCCAGTAGTAGGTACGGTAGACCCTACGAGCAGTACTTC	CASSRYGRPYEQYF	NA	TRBV19	TRBJ2-7	NA
TGTGCCAGCAGCTTAGGGGGGACAGCTGAAAAACTGTTTTTT	CASSLGGTAEKLFF	few	TRBV7-9	TRBJ1-4	TRBD1
TGTGCCAGCAGCGTCTCACCCGAATTCTATGGCTACACCTTC	CASSVSPEFYGYTF	many	TRBV9	TRBJ1-2	NA
TGTGCCAGCAGCCGACTCAGTTCTGGAAACACCATATATTTT	CASSRLSSGNTIYF	few	TRBV5-6	TRBJ1-3	NA
TGTGCCAGCATCCCGGAGGGGAGTAATTCACCCCTCCACTTT	CASIPEGSNSPLHF	many	TRBV5-4	TRBJ1-6	NA
TGTGCCAGCAGAATGACAGGGGGAAACACCATATATTTT	CASRMTGGNTIYF	NA	TRBV25-1	TRBJ1-3	TRBD1
TGTGCCAGCAGCTTACGCAGGGGACGCAATCGGGACACTGAAGCTTTCTTT	CASSLRRGRNRDTEAFF	NA	TRBV5-6	TRBJ1-1	NA